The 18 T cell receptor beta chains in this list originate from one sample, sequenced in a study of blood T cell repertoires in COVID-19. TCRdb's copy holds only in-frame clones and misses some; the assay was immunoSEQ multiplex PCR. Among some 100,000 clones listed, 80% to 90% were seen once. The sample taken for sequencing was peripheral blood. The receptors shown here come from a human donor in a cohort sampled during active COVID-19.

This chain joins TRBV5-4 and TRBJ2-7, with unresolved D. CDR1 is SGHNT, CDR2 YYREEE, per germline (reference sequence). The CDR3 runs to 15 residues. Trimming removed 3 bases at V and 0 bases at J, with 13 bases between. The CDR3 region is CASSSYIAHSYEQYF. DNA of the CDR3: TGTGCCAGCAGCTCCTATATAGCACACTCCTACGAGCAGTACTTC.

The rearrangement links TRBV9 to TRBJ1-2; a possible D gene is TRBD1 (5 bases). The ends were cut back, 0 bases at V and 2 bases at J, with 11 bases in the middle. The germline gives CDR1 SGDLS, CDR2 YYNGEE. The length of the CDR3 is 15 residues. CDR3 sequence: CASSVAGGTNYGYTF. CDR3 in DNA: TGTGCCAGCAGCGTAGCGGGGGGAACCAACTATGGCTACACCTTC.

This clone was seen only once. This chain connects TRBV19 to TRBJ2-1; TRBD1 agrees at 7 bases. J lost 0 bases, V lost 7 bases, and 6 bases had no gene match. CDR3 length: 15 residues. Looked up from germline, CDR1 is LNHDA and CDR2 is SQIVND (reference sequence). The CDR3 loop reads CASKMDRSSYNEQFF. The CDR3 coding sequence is TGTGCCAGTAAAATGGACAGGAGCTCCTACAATGAGCAGTTCTTC.

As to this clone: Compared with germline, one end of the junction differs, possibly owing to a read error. Here the CDR3 DNA reads TGTGCCAGCAGTACCCGGGACAGGGTTGGGAACTTC. It encodes CASSTRDRVGNF. The chain links TRBV3-1 (or the pseudogene TRBV3-2) to TRBJ2-7; 9 nucleotides agree with TRBD1. Germline-derived CDR1 and CDR2 are LGHDT and YNNKEL (reference sequence). This CDR3 is built from 12 residues.

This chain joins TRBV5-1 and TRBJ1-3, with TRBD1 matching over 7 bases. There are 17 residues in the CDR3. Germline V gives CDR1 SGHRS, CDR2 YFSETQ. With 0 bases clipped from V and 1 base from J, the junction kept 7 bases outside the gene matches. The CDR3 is CASSLEGASRSGNTIYF. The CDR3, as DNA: TGCGCCAGCAGCTTGGAGGGGGCGTCTAGGTCTGGAAACACCATATATTTT.

CDR3 DNA sequence: TGTGCCAGCAGCTCGAACTCCAATCAGCCCCAGCATTTT. Amino acids: CASSSNSNQPQHF. The chain employs TRBV11-2 and TRBJ1-5; unclear D gene. Germline V lookup: CDR1 SGHAT, CDR2 FQNNGV. The CDR3 contains 13 residues. Trimming cost V 4 bases and J 3 bases, with 7 bases left between them.

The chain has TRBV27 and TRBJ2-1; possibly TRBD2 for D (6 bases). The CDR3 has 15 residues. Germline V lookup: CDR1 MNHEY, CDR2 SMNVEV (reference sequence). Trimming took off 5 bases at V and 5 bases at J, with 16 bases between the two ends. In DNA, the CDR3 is TGTGCCAGCAGTCCAGGGACTGGGGGGAACAATGAGCAGTTCTTC. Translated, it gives CASSPGTGGNNEQFF.

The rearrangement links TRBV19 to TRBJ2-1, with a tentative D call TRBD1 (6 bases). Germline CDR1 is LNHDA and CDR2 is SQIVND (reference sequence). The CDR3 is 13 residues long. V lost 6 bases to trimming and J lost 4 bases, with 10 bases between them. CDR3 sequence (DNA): TGTGCCAGTAGCCCGACAGGATACAATGAGCAGTTCTTC. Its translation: CASSPTGYNEQFF. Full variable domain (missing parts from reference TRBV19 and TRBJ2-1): DGGITQSPKYLFRKEGQNVTLSCEQNLNHDAMYWYRQDPGQGLRLIYYSQIVNDFQKGDIAEGYSVSREKKESFPLTVTSAQKNPTAFYLCASSPTGYNEQFFGPGTRLTVL.

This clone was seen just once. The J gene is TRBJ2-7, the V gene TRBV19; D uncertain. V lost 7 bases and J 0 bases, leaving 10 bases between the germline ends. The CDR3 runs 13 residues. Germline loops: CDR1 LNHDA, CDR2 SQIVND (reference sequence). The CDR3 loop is CASTGLGSYEQYF. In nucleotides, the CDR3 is TGTGCCAGTACCGGGTTAGGCTCCTACGAGCAGTACTTC.

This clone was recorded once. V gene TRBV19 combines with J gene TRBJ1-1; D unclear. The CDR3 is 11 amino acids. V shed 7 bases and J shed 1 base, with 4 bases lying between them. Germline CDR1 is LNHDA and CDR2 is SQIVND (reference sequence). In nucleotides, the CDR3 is TGTGCCAGTAATCAGAACACTGAAGCTTTCTTT. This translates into CASNQNTEAFF.

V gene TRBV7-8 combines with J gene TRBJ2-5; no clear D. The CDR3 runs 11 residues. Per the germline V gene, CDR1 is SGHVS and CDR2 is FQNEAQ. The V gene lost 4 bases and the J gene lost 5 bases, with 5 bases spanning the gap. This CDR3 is CASSSVETQYF. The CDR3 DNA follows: TGTGCCAGCAGCTCGGTGGAGACCCAGTACTTC.

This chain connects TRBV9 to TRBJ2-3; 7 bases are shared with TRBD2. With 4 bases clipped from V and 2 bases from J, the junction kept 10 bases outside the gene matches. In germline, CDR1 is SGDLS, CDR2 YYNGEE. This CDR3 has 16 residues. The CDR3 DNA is TGTGCCAGCAGCCCCATGATCGGGGGGACCACAGATACGCAGTATTTT. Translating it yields CASSPMIGGTTDTQYF.

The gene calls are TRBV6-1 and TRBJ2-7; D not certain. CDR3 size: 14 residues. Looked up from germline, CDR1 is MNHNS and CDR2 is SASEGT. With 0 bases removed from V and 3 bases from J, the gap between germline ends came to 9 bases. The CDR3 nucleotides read TGTGCCAGCAGTGAAGCGGCCAGTATCTACGAGCAGTACTTC. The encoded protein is CASSEAASIYEQYF.

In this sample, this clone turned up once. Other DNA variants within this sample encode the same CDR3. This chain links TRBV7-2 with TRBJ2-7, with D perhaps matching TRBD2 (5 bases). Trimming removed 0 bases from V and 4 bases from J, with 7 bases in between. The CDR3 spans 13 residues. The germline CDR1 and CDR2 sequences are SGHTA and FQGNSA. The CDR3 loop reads CASSLAGAYEQYF. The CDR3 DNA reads TGTGCCAGCAGCTTAGCGGGAGCGTACGAGCAGTACTTC.

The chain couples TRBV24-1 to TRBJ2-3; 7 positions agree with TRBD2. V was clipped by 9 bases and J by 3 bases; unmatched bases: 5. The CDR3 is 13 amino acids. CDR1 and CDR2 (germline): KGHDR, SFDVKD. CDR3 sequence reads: CATSMGGTDTQYF. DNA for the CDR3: TGTGCCACCTCCATGGGGGGGACAGATACGCAGTATTTT.

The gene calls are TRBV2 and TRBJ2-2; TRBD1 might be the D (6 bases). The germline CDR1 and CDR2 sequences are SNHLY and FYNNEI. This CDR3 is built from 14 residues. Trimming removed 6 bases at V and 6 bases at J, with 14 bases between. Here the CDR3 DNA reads TGTGCCAGCAGAATGGGGACACCCCCCGGGGAGCTGTTTTTT. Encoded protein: CASRMGTPPGELFF.

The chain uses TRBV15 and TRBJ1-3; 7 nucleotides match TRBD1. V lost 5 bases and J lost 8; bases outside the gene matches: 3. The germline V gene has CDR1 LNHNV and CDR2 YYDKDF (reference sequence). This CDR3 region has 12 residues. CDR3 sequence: CATSPGGDTIYF. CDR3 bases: TGTGCCACCAGCCCAGGGGGAGACACCATATATTTT. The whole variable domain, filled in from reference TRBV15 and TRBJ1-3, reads DAMVIQNPRYQVTQFGKPVTLSCSQTLNHNVMYWYQQKSSQAPKLLFHYYDKDFNNEADTPDNFQSRRPNTSFCFLDIRSPGLGDTAMYLCATSPGGDTIYFGEGSWLTVV.

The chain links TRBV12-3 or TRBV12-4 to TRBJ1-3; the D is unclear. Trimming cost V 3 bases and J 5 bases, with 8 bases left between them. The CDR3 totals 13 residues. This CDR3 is CASSFNSRNTIYF. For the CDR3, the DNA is TGTGCCAGCAGTTTTAACAGCAGAAACACCATATATTTT.